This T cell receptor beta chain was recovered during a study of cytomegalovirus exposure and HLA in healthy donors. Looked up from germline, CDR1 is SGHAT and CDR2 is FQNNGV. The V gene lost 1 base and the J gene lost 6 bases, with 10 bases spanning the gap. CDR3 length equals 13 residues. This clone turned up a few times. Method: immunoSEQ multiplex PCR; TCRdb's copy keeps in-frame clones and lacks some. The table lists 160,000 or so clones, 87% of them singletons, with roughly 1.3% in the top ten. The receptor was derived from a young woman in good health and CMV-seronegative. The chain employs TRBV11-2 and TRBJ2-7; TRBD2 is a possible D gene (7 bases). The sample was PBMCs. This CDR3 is CASSLAGGREQYF. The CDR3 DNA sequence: TGTGCCAGCAGCTTAGCCGGGGGGCGCGAGCAGTACTTC.